Listed below are T cell receptor beta chains from one sample, sequenced in a study of human T cells and chemical hapten exposure. TCRdb itself ran the RACE reads through MiXCR, one entry per CDR3 protein. The sample yields approximately 88,000 distinct CDR3 sequences, approximately 13% seen once. Material: whole blood, obtained in connection with sensitization to the hapten diphenylcyclopropenone (DPC). The source of these receptors is a woman between 45 and 65 years old with alopecia areata. Some clones in this sample may be carry-over from other donors' samples. The CDR3 runs from the conserved cysteine through the conserved F or W. The order of the fields is clone size, V gene, J gene, CDR3 protein. A row's size may be missing; if present it is once, few, many or a size class.

many,TRBV30,TRBJ1-2,CALGIHYGYTF
few,TRBV18,TRBJ2-3,CASSPVNRATDTQYF
.,TRBV27,TRBJ2-1,CASGLAIEQFF
many,TRBV6-2/TRBV6-3,TRBJ2-7,CASNQVPTYEQYF
many,TRBV29-1,TRBJ1-2,CSVFSPRRRGYTF
once,TRBV7-7,TRBJ2-2,CASSPDRAGELFF
many,TRBV29-1,TRBJ2-7,CSVRWGRHEQYF
many,TRBV11-2,TRBJ2-5,CASSQGFQETQYF
few,TRBV7-2,TRBJ1-3,CASSLALAGGSGNTIYF
few,TRBV24-1,TRBJ2-5,CATSDPNQGHETQYF
.,TRBV5-1,TRBJ2-1,CASSPGDSALQFF
many,TRBV20-1,TRBJ2-1,CSADTTSFHNEQFF
.,TRBV6-5,TRBJ2-3,CASTRGSSTDTQYF
many,TRBV27,TRBJ2-1,CASSQSPDYNEQFF
few,TRBV24-1,TRBJ1-5,CATRPDKSDYQPQHF
.,TRBV12-3/TRBV12-4,TRBJ2-1,CASSSLRAGSNEQFF
few,TRBV29-1,TRBJ2-5,CSVATQGLETQYF
few,TRBV24-1,TRBJ2-3,CATSGPSTDTQYF
few,TRBV18,TRBJ1-5,CASSLTGSNQPQHF
.,TRBV3-1,TRBJ2-7,CASSQVVWTGGDEQYF
.,TRBV5-1,TRBJ2-7,CASSWTPAQTYEQYF
many,TRBV7-6,TRBJ2-5,CASSRLRETQYF
many,TRBV7-7,TRBJ2-5,CASSRLAGGETQYF
.,TRBV5-1,TRBJ2-7,CASSLTGSDSYEQYF
many,TRBV7-2,TRBJ2-3,CASSQGPGRTDTQYF
many,TRBV30,TRBJ2-1,CAWGRTIYEQFF
many,TRBV5-1,TRBJ2-2,CASSLEASTNTGELFF
many,TRBV9,TRBJ1-1,CASSGLGNEAFF
many,TRBV5-1,TRBJ2-7,CASSLRLARNEQYF
.,TRBV12-3/TRBV12-4,TRBJ1-6,CAPRCGGAGYSPLHF
few,TRBV6-1,TRBJ1-1,CASKRQGEGTEAFF